This T cell receptor (beta chain) was identified during a study of cytomegalovirus exposure and HLA in healthy donors. This clone was detected only a few times. The primer mix had 60 Vbeta and 13 Jbeta primers. TCRdb keeps only in-frame clones here, not all; method: immunoSEQ multiplex PCR. The table has more than 150,000 clones, roughly 77% seen once; the top ten hold 2% to 2.5%. Germline lookup yields CDR1 MGHRA and CDR2 YSYEKL. Losses at the gene ends were 5 bases for V and 0 bases for J; bases not matched to a gene: 6. The CDR3 totals 16 residues. The sequencing input was PBMCs. This TCR came from a woman between 25 and 40 years old in good health and CMV-seropositive. The V and J genes are TRBV4-1 and TRBJ1-5; 8 bases line up with TRBD1. The CDR3 sequence is CASSVRDRHSNQPQHF. The DNA for the CDR3 is TGCGCCAGCAGCGTCCGGGACAGGCATAGCAATCAGCCCCAGCATTTT.